These 28 T cell receptor beta chains originate from one sample sequenced in a study of blood T cells in healthy people across ages. Using a J-beta primer mix together with a sample-barcoded 5' primer, a second PCR was run for roughly 6 to 11 cycles. Using its own MiXCR run on the 5' RACE reads, TCRdb lists one record per CDR3 protein. The sample includes 650,000 to 700,000 distinct CDR3 sequences, about 50% seen only once; the top ten take roughly 13%. The sample taken for sequencing was blood. These TCRs come from a woman at least 80 years old in good health.

With regard to this clonotype: It may be a read error: a sequence one base away is much more abundant. The chain links TRBV5-1 to TRBJ2-7; no clear D. V shed 3 bases and J shed 7 bases, with 14 bases lying between them. The CDR3 is 13 residues long. Germline V gives CDR1 SGHRS, CDR2 YFSETQ. CDR3 DNA sequence: TGCGCCAGCAGCTACGAAATGGGCAATGAGCAGTACTTC. Protein: CASSYEMGNEQYF. Full variable domain (missing parts from reference TRBV5-1 and TRBJ2-7): KAGVTQTPRYLIKTRGQQVTLSCSPISGHRSVSWYQQTPGQGLQFLFEYFSETQRNKGNFPGRFSGRQFSNSRSEMNVSTLELGDSALYLCASSYEMGNEQYFGPGTRLTVT.

The V call is TRBV27, the J call TRBJ2-1; a weak D match, TRBD1 (6 bases). CDR1 and CDR2 (germline): MNHEY, SMNVEV (reference sequence). This CDR3 is 12 amino acids long. Trimming cost V 8 bases and J 9 bases, with 14 bases left between them. CDR3 sequence: CASVARGGEQFF. The DNA of the CDR3 is TGTGCCAGCGTAGCCAGGGGCGGTGAGCAGTTCTTC.

This clonotype was detected only a few times. This chain uses TRBV7-2 with TRBJ2-3; D not resolved. The CDR3 has 15 amino acids. V lost 4 bases, J lost 3 bases, and 14 bases lay in between. From germline, CDR1 is SGHTA and CDR2 FQGNSA. In DNA, the CDR3 is TGTGCCAGCAGCTCCTTAGTGGGGAATACAGATACGCAGTATTTT. Its protein is CASSSLVGNTDTQYF.

This clonotype showed up many times. This chain uses TRBV25-1 with TRBJ1-2, with 8 positions matching TRBD1. The CDR3 loop spans 14 amino acids. Germline CDR1 reads MGHDK; CDR2 reads SYGVNS. After removal of 3 bases from V and 4 bases from J, the junction contained 4 bases not matched to a gene. CDR3 residues: CASSEQGATYGYTF. CDR3 sequence (DNA): TGTGCCAGCAGTGAGCAGGGGGCGACCTATGGCTACACCTTC.

This clonotype was detected many times. The chain recombines TRBV12-3 or TRBV12-4 with TRBJ2-5; weak D call: TRBD2 (6 bases). The V end was cut by 5 bases, the J end by 5 bases, with 15 bases between. The CDR3 length is 14 residues. CDR3 loop: CASSLGGPVETQYF. DNA for the CDR3: TGTGCCAGCAGTCTCGGGGGTCCGGTCGAGACCCAGTACTTC.

The rearrangement links TRBV12-3 or TRBV12-4 to TRBJ2-3, with D perhaps being TRBD1 or TRBD2 (5 bases each). Between the trimmed V and J ends, which lost 4 bases and 5 bases, there was a span of 16 bases. The CDR3 runs 15 residues. The CDR3 coding sequence is TGTGCCAGCAGTTCCTTCAGGCAGGGAGTAGATACGCAGTATTTT. Its protein product is CASSSFRQGVDTQYF.

In regard to this clonotype: A much larger clone lies one base from this, so it may be a read error. The chain recombines TRBV5-6 with TRBJ2-1, with TRBD2 matching over 9 bases. The germline gives CDR1 SGHDT, CDR2 YYEEEE. This CDR3 is 15 amino acids long. Written as DNA, the CDR3 is TGTGCCAGCAGCCTTAGCGGGAGCGACTACAGTGAGCAGTTCTTC. This encodes CASSLSGSDYSEQFF.

This clonotype was seen more than once but under ten times. The chain carries TRBV15 and TRBJ1-5; a possible D gene is TRBD1 (6 bases). V shed 0 bases and J shed 7 bases, with 16 bases lying between them. CDR1 LNHNV and CDR2 YYDKDF come from the germline V gene (reference sequence). The CDR3 loop spans 16 amino acids. The CDR3 sequence: CATSRDRGGSGQPQHF. The CDR3 bases are TGTGCCACCAGCAGAGATAGAGGGGGTAGCGGGCAGCCCCAGCATTTT.

To note about this clonotype: Possible read error: a much larger clone is one base away. The rearrangement uses TRBV5-1 and TRBJ2-1; D may match TRBD1 or TRBD2 (5 bases each). Germline lookup yields CDR1 SGHRS and CDR2 YFSETQ. This CDR3 has 14 residues. Between the trimmed V and J ends, which lost 5 bases and 10 bases, there was a span of 19 bases. CDR3 coding DNA: TGCGCCAGCAGGCCCGGGACCCCGATCTGGGAGCAGTTCTTC. Translating gives CASRPGTPIWEQFF.

The genes are TRBV28 and TRBJ2-4; D unclear. The CDR3 contains 15 residues. Trimming removed 4 bases from V and 7 bases from J, with 17 bases in between. Germline CDR1 reads MDHEN; CDR2 reads SYDVKM. The CDR3 loop is CASSSLSGWINIQYF. The CDR3 bases are TGTGCCAGCAGTTCCCTGTCCGGTTGGATCAACATTCAGTACTTC. The whole variable domain, remainder taken from reference TRBV28 and TRBJ2-4, is DVKVTQSSRYLVKRTGEKVFLECVQDMDHENMFWYRQDPGLGLRLIYFSYDVKMKEKGDIPEGYSVSREKKERFSLILESASTNQTSMYLCASSSLSGWINIQYFGAGTRLSVL.

This clonotype was found many times. The chain employs TRBV6-2 or TRBV6-3 and TRBJ2-7; D gene uncertain. In germline, CDR1 is MNHEY, CDR2 SVGEGT. The V end lost 2 bases, the J end lost 1 base, and 6 bases lay between the germline ends. CDR3 size: 13 residues. The CDR3 loop is CASSYSRSYEQYF. For the CDR3, the DNA is TGTGCCAGCAGTTACAGTCGGTCCTACGAGCAGTACTTC.

In its sample, this clonotype was seen a few times. The V and J genes are TRBV6-5 and TRBJ2-6; no reliable D call. Germline CDR1 MNHEY, CDR2 SVGAGI. The CDR3 totals 15 residues. Trimming cost V 7 bases and J 0 bases, with 10 bases left between them. The CDR3 sequence: CASTSTDSGANVLTF. The CDR3 bases are TGTGCCAGCACGAGTACAGACTCTGGGGCCAACGTCCTGACTTTC.

This clonotype appeared many times. The rearrangement joins TRBV7-2 to TRBJ2-1; 10 positions agree with TRBD1. Unmatched junction bases numbered 10, after V lost 6 bases and J lost 5 bases. The CDR3 consists of 16 residues. Looked up from germline, CDR1 is SGHTA and CDR2 is FQGNSA. CDR3 region: CASSSFDRGRHNEQFF. The CDR3 DNA sequence: TGTGCCAGCAGTTCATTTGACAGGGGGCGACACAATGAGCAGTTCTTC.

The chain links TRBV19 to TRBJ1-5; D ambiguous. Germline CDR1 LNHDA, CDR2 SQIVND (reference sequence). This CDR3 is 13 amino acids long. Trimming stripped 4 bases from V and 6 bases from J, with 10 bases between. Here the CDR3 DNA reads TGTGCCAGTAGTAGGGGAATCGCTCAGCCCCAGCATTTT. Translating it yields CASSRGIAQPQHF.

Ten or more counts support this clonotype. The rearrangement uses TRBV20-1 and TRBJ2-5, with 8 bases matching TRBD2. CDR3 length equals 16 residues. Germline-derived CDR1 and CDR2 are DFQATT and SNEGSKA (reference sequence). V lost 3 bases and J lost 5; bases outside the gene matches: 14. The CDR3: CSARLPSAGAPETQYF. In DNA, the CDR3 is TGCAGTGCTAGGTTACCCTCAGCGGGAGCTCCGGAGACCCAGTACTTC.

The chain employs TRBV27 and TRBJ2-7; TRBD1 aligns across 7 bases. Germline values: CDR1 MNHEY, CDR2 SMNVEV (reference sequence). With 5 bases clipped from V and 3 bases from J, the junction kept 7 bases outside the gene matches. This CDR3 spans 14 amino acids. CDR3 sequence (DNA): TGTGCCAGCAGTCTAACTAACAGGGGCTACGAGCAGTACTTC. Its translation: CASSLTNRGYEQYF.

This clonotype has ten or more counts. The chain combines TRBV20-1 with TRBJ1-1; D unresolved. The CDR3 is made up of 13 amino acids. V gave up 0 bases and J gave up 0 bases, with 5 bases separating them. Germline values: CDR1 DFQATT, CDR2 SNEGSKA (reference sequence). CDR3 protein: CSARDPLNTEAFF. CDR3 nucleotide sequence: TGCAGTGCTAGAGATCCATTGAACACTGAAGCTTTCTTT.

The J gene is TRBJ2-5, the V gene TRBV6-5; D is ambiguous. The J call is doubtful: the DNA matches TRBJ2-7 better. This CDR3 has 14 amino acids. CDR1 and CDR2 (germline): MNHEY, SVGAGI. The CDR3 loop is CASSYGSQLDEQYF. CDR3 DNA: TGTGCCAGCAGTTACGGATCCCAGCTCGACGAGCAGTACTTC.

This clonotype has at least ten counts. The rearrangement uses TRBV5-1 and TRBJ1-5, with D perhaps matching TRBD1 (6 bases). CDR1 SGHRS and CDR2 YFSETQ come from the germline V gene. V was trimmed by 1 base and J by 0 bases, leaving 11 bases between them. CDR3 length: 16 residues. This CDR3 reads CASSLTGAHSNQPQHF. For the CDR3, the DNA is TGCGCCAGCAGCTTGACGGGGGCCCATAGCAATCAGCCCCAGCATTTT.

This chain joins TRBV6-2 or TRBV6-3 and TRBJ1-1, with no clear D. Per germline, CDR1 MNHEY and CDR2 SVGEGT. The CDR3 covers 14 residues. Between the trimmed V and J ends, which lost 2 bases and 1 base, there was a span of 8 bases. This CDR3 is CASSYTIRNTEAFF. In nucleotides, the CDR3 is TGTGCCAGCAGTTACACGATCCGGAACACTGAAGCTTTCTTT.

The chain joins TRBV20-1 to TRBJ2-1; TRBD2 agrees at 10 bases. With V trimmed by 3 bases and J by 7 bases, 6 bases remained unmatched. The CDR3 runs to 14 residues. CDR1 DFQATT and CDR2 SNEGSKA come from the germline V gene (reference sequence). CDR3 residues: CSASLPSGGNEQFF. The CDR3 nucleotides are TGCAGTGCTAGTCTTCCTAGCGGGGGTAATGAGCAGTTCTTC.

The chain is built from TRBV9 and TRBJ1-6; D gene unclear. The V end lost 2 bases, the J end lost 6 bases, and 12 bases lay between the germline ends. The CDR3 has 15 amino acids. CDR1 SGDLS and CDR2 YYNGEE come from the germline V gene. CDR3 amino acids: CASSVNWKPNSPLHF. The CDR3 coding sequence is TGTGCCAGCAGCGTTAACTGGAAACCTAATTCACCCCTCCACTTT.

This clonotype was observed many times. The V call is TRBV29-1, the J call TRBJ2-1; 11 positions match TRBD2. J lost 3 bases, V lost 1 base, and 2 bases had no gene match. Germline values: CDR1 SQVTM, CDR2 ANQGSEA. The CDR3 length is 15 residues. The CDR3 protein is CSVEGGTSGYNEQFF. As DNA, the CDR3 is TGCAGCGTTGAAGGGGGGACTAGCGGCTACAATGAGCAGTTCTTC.

The rearrangement links TRBV6-6 to TRBJ2-6; unclear D gene. The length of the CDR3 is 16 residues. Trimming took 4 bases from V and 0 from J, leaving 10 bases between them. The V gene's germline CDR1 is MNHNY and CDR2 SVGAGI (reference sequence). The CDR3 here is CASSSAVFSGANVLTF. In DNA form, the CDR3 reads TGTGCCAGCAGTTCCGCGGTCTTCTCTGGGGCCAACGTCCTGACTTTC.

V and J are TRBV10-3 and TRBJ1-2; 9 bases map to TRBD1. CDR3 length equals 15 residues. Germline V gene lookup returns CDR1 ENHRY and CDR2 SYGVKD. J was trimmed by 6 bases and V by 6 bases; bases with no gene match: 11. CDR3 sequence: CAISKGTGLKNGYTF. As DNA, the CDR3 is TGTGCCATCAGCAAGGGGACAGGGTTGAAGAATGGCTACACCTTC.

This clonotype has more than one count but fewer than ten. The germline gene is not matched at one end of the junction; a read error may be the cause. The chain links TRBV7-2 to TRBJ1-5, with 7 bases that match TRBD1. This CDR3 has 14 residues. Germline assignment: CDR1 SGHTA and CDR2 FQGNSA. CDR3 sequence (DNA): TGTGCCAGTAGCTTACAGGGGACTAATCAGCCCCAGCATTTT. It codes for CASSLQGTNQPQHF.

The V and J genes are TRBV12-3 or TRBV12-4 and TRBJ1-1; a possible D gene is TRBD1 (6 bases). Trimming removed 3 bases from V and 2 bases from J, with 10 bases in between. There are 14 residues in the CDR3. The CDR3 loop is CASSLGHGNTEAFF. The CDR3 nucleotides read TGTGCCAGCAGTTTGGGACACGGAAACACTGAAGCTTTCTTT.

This clonotype has a count of ten or more. The V call is TRBV20-1, the J call TRBJ2-1; D might be TRBD1 or TRBD2, each matching 6 bases. The CDR3 length is 11 residues. V lost 3 bases to trimming and J lost 9 bases, with 9 bases between them. Germline CDR1 and CDR2: DFQATT and SNEGSKA (reference sequence). The CDR3 bases are TGCAGTGCTAGGGGGGGCGGTGAGCAGTTCTTC. As protein: CSARGGGEQFF.